This entry lists 29 T cell receptor beta chains sequenced from one sample in a study of blood T cells in healthy people across ages. A J-beta primer mix and a sample-barcoded 5' primer were used in a second PCR of about 6 to 12 cycles. TCRdb processed the 5' RACE reads anew with MiXCR; each CDR3 protein has one entry. The sample comprises 1.5 million to 2 million distinct CDR3 sequences, about 28% of which are singletons, and about 7.7% rests with the top ten. Sequenced: blood. The receptors shown here come from a woman between 25 and 40 years old in good health.

This clonotype was seen a handful of times. The V gene is TRBV29-1, the J gene TRBJ2-1; D unclear. This CDR3 region has 13 residues. The germline V and J ends were trimmed by 3 bases and 5 bases, with 11 bases remaining between them. Germline CDR1 SQVTM, CDR2 ANQGSEA. This CDR3 is CSVEVGSHNEQFF. The DNA for the CDR3 is TGCAGCGTTGAGGTGGGAAGTCACAATGAGCAGTTCTTC.

The chain employs TRBV7-2 and TRBJ2-2, with D perhaps matching TRBD2 (6 bases). Per the germline V gene, CDR1 is SGHTA and CDR2 is FQGNSA. The CDR3 contains 15 residues. The V gene lost 6 bases and the J gene lost 4 bases, with 15 bases spanning the gap. The CDR3 is CASSLPGGATGELFF. CDR3 DNA sequence: TGTGCCAGCAGTCTTCCCGGGGGTGCCACCGGGGAGCTGTTTTTT.

V gene TRBV14 combines with J gene TRBJ2-1, with D perhaps matching TRBD1 (6 bases). This CDR3 is built from 15 residues. Germline loops: CDR1 SGHDN, CDR2 FVKESK. Trimming took 4 bases from V and 9 from J, leaving 19 bases between them. The CDR3 DNA is TGTGCCAGCAGCCCGTTAACAGGGCGTTTGGCTGAGCAGTTCTTC. As protein: CASSPLTGRLAEQFF.

As concerns this clonotype: This sequence may be a read error, since a much larger clone differs from it by one base. The chain employs TRBV18 and TRBJ2-4; D is undetermined. Germline V gene data show CDR1 as KGHSH and CDR2 as LQKENI. CDR3 length: 13 residues. CDR3 loop: CASSPPSEDIQCF. In nucleotides, the CDR3 is TGTGCCAGCTCACCACCGTCGGAAGACATTCAGTGCTTC.

This clonotype appeared many times. V is TRBV4-3 and J is TRBJ2-4; no reliable D call. Trimming removed 0 bases from V and 7 bases from J, with 7 bases in between. CDR3 length equals 13 residues. CDR1 is LGHNA, CDR2 YSLEER, per germline. In DNA form, the CDR3 reads TGCGCCAGCAGCCAAGAGCCACGGAACATTCAGTACTTC. Its translation is CASSQEPRNIQYF.

This clonotype was counted at least ten times. The chain joins TRBV6-2 or TRBV6-3 to TRBJ2-5, with D maybe TRBD1 (6 bases). With 8 bases removed from V and 5 bases from J, the gap between germline ends came to 12 bases. Germline V gene lookup returns CDR1 MNHEY and CDR2 SVGEGT. This CDR3 is built from 12 residues. The CDR3 sequence: CASSYRAETQYF. In nucleotides, the CDR3 is TGTGCCAGCTCCTACAGGGCTGAGACCCAGTACTTC.

This sequence joins TRBV5-1 and TRBJ1-1; D unresolved. CDR1 is SGHRS and CDR2 is YFSETQ in the germline V gene. This CDR3 has 15 residues. The germline V and J ends were trimmed by 4 bases and 1 base, with 14 bases remaining between them. This chain's CDR3 is CASSPSGSGNTEAFF. In nucleotides, the CDR3 is TGCGCCAGCAGCCCGAGCGGCAGCGGGAACACTGAAGCTTTCTTT.

The genes are TRBV14 and TRBJ2-4; D remains ambiguous. CDR3 length: 16 amino acids. V lost 0 bases, J lost 0 bases, and 9 bases lay in between. Germline CDR1 and CDR2: SGHDN and FVKESK. This CDR3 is CASSQDPLIAKNIQYF. The CDR3, as DNA: TGTGCCAGCAGCCAAGACCCCCTGATAGCCAAAAACATTCAGTACTTC.

This clonotype has more than one count but fewer than ten. The chain joins TRBV7-2 to TRBJ1-2, with no clear D. This CDR3 has 14 residues. The germline V and J ends were trimmed by 5 bases and 8 bases, with 18 bases remaining between them. Germline V lookup: CDR1 SGHTA, CDR2 FQGNSA. The CDR3 nucleotides read TGTGCCAGCAGCCCCTCTGATGCCGGAGGGGGCTACACCTTC. It is translated as CASSPSDAGGGYTF. Based on the CDR3 plus reference TRBV7-2 and TRBJ1-2, the full variable domain is GAGVSQSPSNKVTEKGKDVELRCDPISGHTALYWYRQSLGQGLEFLIYFQGNSAPDKSGLPSDRFSAERTGGSVSTLTIQRTQQEDSAVYLCASSPSDAGGGYTFGSGTRLTVV.

V is TRBV6-5 and J is TRBJ2-1; no reliable D call. Looked up from germline, CDR1 is MNHEY and CDR2 is SVGAGI. The CDR3 loop spans 14 amino acids. V lost 0 bases, J lost 8 bases, and 11 bases lay in between. The CDR3 sequence is CASSYSLGIDEQFF. CDR3 DNA: TGTGCCAGCAGTTACTCTTTGGGGATCGATGAGCAGTTCTTC.

This chain links TRBV5-1 with TRBJ2-4; perhaps D is TRBD1 or TRBD2 (5 bases each). The germline V gene encodes CDR1 SGHRS and CDR2 YFSETQ. The length of the CDR3 is 16 residues. Trimming left V 3 bases short and J 2 bases short, with 15 bases between. CDR3 in amino acids: CASSWDPEGSKNIQYF. The CDR3 region has the DNA TGCGCCAGCAGCTGGGACCCCGAGGGGTCCAAAAACATTCAGTACTTC.

The V call is TRBV9, the J call TRBJ2-3; tentatively, D is TRBD1 or TRBD2 (6 bases each). Trimming shortened V by 3 bases and J by 1 base, and 9 bases separated the two germline ends. The CDR3 loop spans 14 amino acids. The germline CDR1 and CDR2 sequences are SGDLS and YYNGEE. In DNA form, the CDR3 reads TGTGCCAGCAGCGGGGGGGCAGGCACAGATACGCAGTATTTT. Encoded protein: CASSGGAGTDTQYF.

The chain has TRBV12-3 or TRBV12-4 and TRBJ1-2; no reliable D call. The CDR3 runs to 15 residues. Trimming shortened V by 3 bases and J by 6 bases, and 17 bases separated the two germline ends. CDR3 loop: CASSLSGLESNGYTF. CDR3 DNA sequence: TGTGCCAGCAGTTTGTCTGGACTGGAGAGTAATGGCTACACCTTC.

Remarks on this clonotype: This sequence may be a read error, since a much larger clone differs from it by one base. The rearrangement joins TRBV6-5 to TRBJ2-7; D may be TRBD2 (5 bases). V lost 4 bases to trimming and J lost 2 bases, with 12 bases between them. Germline V CDR1 and CDR2: MNHEY, SVGAGI. CDR3 length: 14 amino acids. CDR3 sequence reads: CASSWRQATYEQYF. The DNA for the CDR3 is TGTGCCAGCAGTTGGAGGCAGGCAACCTACGAGCAGTACTTC.

The V call is TRBV5-1, the J call TRBJ2-1, with a possible D match to TRBD2 (6 bases). The CDR3 runs to 16 residues. CDR1 is SGHRS and CDR2 is YFSETQ in the germline V gene. Deletions cut 0 bases from V and 3 bases from J, with 13 bases between. The CDR3 DNA follows: TGCGCCAGCAGCTTGGCCGGTACTAGCAACTACAATGAGCAGTTCTTC. Translated, it gives CASSLAGTSNYNEQFF.

This clonotype was observed a few times. The chain employs TRBV10-2 and TRBJ1-1; 9 nucleotides line up with TRBD1. CDR3 length equals 14 residues. CDR1 and CDR2 (germline): WSHSY, SAAADI. Unmatched junction bases numbered 8, after V lost 5 bases and J lost 7 bases. CDR3 DNA: TGCGCCAGCAGTCCAGGGACAGGGAGAGATGAAGCTTTCTTT. Amino acid sequence: CASSPGTGRDEAFF.

This clonotype occurred a few times. This rearrangement joins TRBV20-1 to TRBJ2-1; TRBD1 is a possible D gene (5 bases). CDR3 size: 13 residues. Germline V CDR1 and CDR2: DFQATT, SNEGSKA (reference sequence). Trimming shortened V by 3 bases and J by 8 bases, and 14 bases separated the two germline ends. Here the CDR3 DNA reads TGCAGTGCTAGGGGGCATCCGTACGATGAGCAGTTCTTC. This gives the protein CSARGHPYDEQFF.

V is TRBV20-1 and J is TRBJ2-2; D may be TRBD1 (5 bases). This CDR3 spans 12 amino acids. Germline V gene lookup returns CDR1 DFQATT and CDR2 SNEGSKA (reference sequence). Deletions cut 3 bases from V and 7 bases from J, with 9 bases between. The DNA of the CDR3 is TGCAGTGCTAGGGGGCGAGGCGGGGAGCTGTTTTTT. It specifies CSARGRGGELFF.

This clonotype came up once. This chain uses TRBV7-2 with TRBJ2-1, with a tentative D call TRBD1 (6 bases). V shed 4 bases and J shed 4 bases, with 17 bases lying between them. Germline V gene sequence: CDR1 SGHTA, CDR2 FQGNSA. This CDR3 spans 16 amino acids. The CDR3 protein is CASSSKTGTSYNEQFF. In DNA form, the CDR3 reads TGTGCCAGCAGCTCAAAAACCGGGACATCTTACAATGAGCAGTTCTTC.

This clonotype was seen a handful of times. The rearrangement uses TRBV12-3 or TRBV12-4 and TRBJ2-7, with 14 bases matching TRBD2. The V and J ends lost 5 bases and 5 bases, in that order; junction bases with no gene match: 8. The CDR3 runs 16 residues. Written as DNA, the CDR3 is TGTGCCAGCAGTACCCGGACTAGCGGGAGGATAAACGAGCAGTACTTC. Protein: CASSTRTSGRINEQYF.

The chain has TRBV5-6 and TRBJ2-1; 8 bases map to TRBD1. The CDR3 has 16 amino acids. J lost 5 bases, V lost 4 bases, and 11 bases had no gene match. Germline V gives CDR1 SGHDT, CDR2 YYEEEE. The DNA for the CDR3 is TGTGCCAGCAGCGCAACCGACAGGGGTGTAGACAATGAGCAGTTCTTC. It yields the protein CASSATDRGVDNEQFF.

The chain carries TRBV10-3 and TRBJ1-1; 7 bases line up with TRBD1. Germline V gene lookup returns CDR1 ENHRY and CDR2 SYGVKD. The CDR3 is 17 residues long. With 0 bases clipped from V and 4 bases from J, the junction kept 11 bases outside the gene matches. CDR3 coding DNA: TGTGCCATCAGTGAGTCGACCGGACAGGTTCCGAGCACTGAAGCTTTCTTT. The encoded protein is CAISESTGQVPSTEAFF.

The gene calls are TRBV5-1 and TRBJ1-1, with 7 bases identical to TRBD1. CDR1 and CDR2 (germline): SGHRS, YFSETQ. The CDR3 has 17 residues. V was clipped by 0 bases and J by 10 bases; unmatched bases: 18. CDR3 region: CASSLVFFGTASSRAFF. CDR3 coding DNA: TGCGCCAGCAGCTTGGTATTCTTTGGGACAGCTAGCTCAAGAGCTTTCTTT.

Concerning this clonotype itself: Germline is not matched at one junction end, which may reflect a read error. J is TRBJ2-1 and V is TRBV18; D is undetermined. Germline lookup yields CDR1 KGHSH and CDR2 LQKENI. The CDR3 is 15 amino acids. The CDR3 is CGSSPMARGVNEQFF. Here the CDR3 DNA reads TGTGGCAGCTCACCAATGGCACGAGGAGTCAATGAGCAGTTCTTC.

This clonotype was observed once. Given a much more abundant clone one base away, this may be a read error. Written as DNA, the CDR3 is TGCGCCGGCAGCCCTTCCGGGACTAGCCTCTACAATGAGCAGTTCTTC. This encodes CAGSPSGTSLYNEQFF. The rearrangement joins TRBV5-1 to TRBJ2-1, with 9 bases matching TRBD2. CDR1 is SGHRS, CDR2 YFSETQ, per germline. This CDR3 comprises 16 residues.

Remarks on this clonotype: A much larger clone differs by one base, so this may be a read error. The chain links TRBV29-1 to TRBJ2-7; D possibly corresponds to TRBD2 (5 bases). Deletions cut 6 bases from V and 1 base from J, with 13 bases between. Germline CDR1 reads SQVTM; CDR2 reads ANQGSEA. This CDR3 is 13 amino acids long. The CDR3 reads CSVIGRGSYEQYF. The CDR3 bases are TGCAGCGTGATAGGACGGGGATCCTACGAGCAGTACTTC.

The chain is built from TRBV6-1 and TRBJ2-5; D not resolved. The CDR3 runs to 13 residues. V shed 4 bases and J shed 4 bases, with 10 bases lying between them. The germline V gene has CDR1 MNHNS and CDR2 SASEGT. CDR3 residues: CASSVTIRETQYF. The CDR3 DNA is TGTGCCAGCAGTGTAACAATTCGAGAGACCCAGTACTTC.

This clonotype has more than one count but fewer than ten. The chain uses TRBV11-2 and TRBJ2-7; no firm D call. With 0 bases removed from V and 10 bases from J, the gap between germline ends came to 10 bases. Germline V gene sequence: CDR1 SGHAT, CDR2 FQNNGV. The CDR3 totals 12 residues. In DNA form, the CDR3 reads TGTGCCAGCAGCTTAGACACTCAAGACCAGTACTTC. Translation: CASSLDTQDQYF.

This sequence joins TRBV24-1 and TRBJ2-2, with 7 bases identical to TRBD1. The junction had 5 bases not matched to a gene; V was cut back by 4 bases and J by 4 bases. Germline-derived CDR1 and CDR2 are KGHDR and SFDVKD. The CDR3 length is 15 residues. CDR3: CATSEGDRSTGELFF. CDR3 bases: TGTGCCACCAGTGAAGGGGACAGATCCACCGGGGAGCTGTTTTTT.